This TCR beta chain comes out of a study of early T cells in non-severe SARS-CoV-2 infection. The CDR3 runs to 16 residues. Per germline, CDR1 LGHNA and CDR2 YSLEER. Trimming took off 0 bases at V and 4 bases at J, with 14 bases between the two ends. Remarks on this clonotype: Its antigen is not known.

MiXCR, run by TCRdb on the 5' RACE reads, gives a single entry per CDR3 protein. The sample lists over 85,000 distinct CDR3 sequences, around 13% seen once, with about 6.2% in the top ten. The study, taken as a whole, reports: Matches to VDJdb favored anti-spike CD8 responses and missed private and CD4 specificities.

The source material was whole blood. The TCR sequence derives from an adult who was a healthcare worker with PCR-confirmed SARS-CoV-2 infection or an uninfected control (not recorded which). The rearrangement uses TRBV4-3 and TRBJ2-3, with D perhaps TRBD2 (6 bases). In DNA form, the CDR3 reads TGCGCCAGCAGCCAAGATTGGGCGGGGACTGCAGATACGCAGTATTTT. The encoded protein is CASSQDWAGTADTQYF.